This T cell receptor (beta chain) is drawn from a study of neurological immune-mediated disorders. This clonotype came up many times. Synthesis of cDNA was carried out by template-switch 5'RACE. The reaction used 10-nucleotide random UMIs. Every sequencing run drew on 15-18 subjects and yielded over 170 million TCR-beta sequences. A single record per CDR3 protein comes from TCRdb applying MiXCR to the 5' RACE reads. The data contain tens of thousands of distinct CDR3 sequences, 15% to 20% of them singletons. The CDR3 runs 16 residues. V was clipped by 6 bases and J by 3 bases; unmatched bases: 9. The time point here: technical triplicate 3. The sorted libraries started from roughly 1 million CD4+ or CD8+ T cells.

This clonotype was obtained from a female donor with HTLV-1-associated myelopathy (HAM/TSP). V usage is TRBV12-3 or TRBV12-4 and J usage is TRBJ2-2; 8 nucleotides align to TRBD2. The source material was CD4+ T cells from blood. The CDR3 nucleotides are TGTGCCAGCAGGTCGGGGGGGCGTTCCGACACCGGGGAGCTGTTTTTT. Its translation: CASRSGGRSDTGELFF.